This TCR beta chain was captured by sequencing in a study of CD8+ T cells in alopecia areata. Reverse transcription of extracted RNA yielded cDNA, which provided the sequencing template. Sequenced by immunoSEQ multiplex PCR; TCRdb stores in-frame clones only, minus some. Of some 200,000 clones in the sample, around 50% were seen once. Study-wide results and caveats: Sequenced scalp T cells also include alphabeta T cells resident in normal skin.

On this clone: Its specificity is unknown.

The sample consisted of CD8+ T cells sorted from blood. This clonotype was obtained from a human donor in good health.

The CDR3 loop reads CASSPRTGEGSYEQYF. In DNA, the CDR3 is TGTGCCAGCAGCCCAAGGACAGGGGAAGGCTCCTACGAGCAGTACTTC. The chain has TRBV13 and TRBJ2-7; 9 bases are shared with TRBD1. With V trimmed by 5 bases and J by 0 bases, 8 bases remained unmatched. The CDR3 covers 16 residues. From germline, CDR1 is PRHDT and CDR2 FYEKMQ (reference sequence).